These 21 T cell receptor beta chains were all obtained from the same sample, sequenced in a study of blood T cell repertoires in COVID-19. TCRdb's table, derived via immunoSEQ multiplex PCR, lists solely in-frame clones and lacks some. The data show 140,000 or so clones, about 85% seen once. The sample comprised peripheral blood. The source of these receptors is a human donor with COVID-19, enrolled during active disease. The donor label of this sample is uncertain.

In this sample, this clone turned up a few times. The chain uses TRBV28 and TRBJ1-4; possible D gene TRBD1, 5 bases. V was pared by 5 bases and J by 7 bases, with 17 bases between. Germline V gene data show CDR1 as MDHEN and CDR2 as SYDVKM. The CDR3 is 15 residues long. The CDR3, as DNA: TGTGCCAGCAGTCCCCCAACGCCCGGGGGTGAAAAACTGTTTTTT. This sequence encodes CASSPPTPGGEKLFF.

This chain uses TRBV18 with TRBJ1-5, with D possibly being TRBD1 (6 bases). The V end was cut by 2 bases, the J end by 7 bases, with 30 bases between. The CDR3 is 20 amino acids. The germline gives CDR1 KGHSH, CDR2 LQKENI. The CDR3 nucleotides read TGTGCCAGCTCACCAAAAGAGGTCGGCGATAGTTACAGGGAGCGGCAGCCCCAGCATTTT. Translating it yields CASSPKEVGDSYRERQPQHF.

The chain links TRBV5-1 to TRBJ1-4; no definite D call. Trimming shortened V by 4 bases and J by 2 bases, and 12 bases separated the two germline ends. The CDR3 covers 15 residues. Per germline, CDR1 SGHRS and CDR2 YFSETQ. The DNA of the CDR3 is TGCGCCAGCAGCCCCTTTGCGGAGACTAATGAAAAACTGTTTTTT. Its translation is CASSPFAETNEKLFF.

This clone has only one observation. This chain uses TRBV30 with TRBJ2-7, with a weak D call TRBD2 (6 bases). The V gene lost 0 bases and the J gene lost 4 bases, with 13 bases spanning the gap. Germline V gene data show CDR1 as GTSNPN and CDR2 as SVGIG (reference sequence). CDR3 size: 14 residues. The CDR3 region has the DNA TGTGCCTGGAGTGTAGGAGGGGCAAGGTACGAGCAGTACTTC. As protein: CAWSVGGARYEQYF. Full variable domain (outside the CDR3, taken from reference TRBV30 and TRBJ2-7): SQTIHQWPATLVQPVGSPLSLECTVEGTSNPNLYWYRQAAGRGLQLLFYSVGIGQISSEVPQNLSASRPQDRQFILSSKKLLLSDSGFYLCAWSVGGARYEQYFGPGTRLTVT.

This rearrangement joins TRBV9 to TRBJ1-4; perhaps TRBD1 as D (6 bases). Per germline, CDR1 SGDLS and CDR2 YYNGEE. The CDR3 consists of 15 residues. V lost 3 bases and J 7 bases, leaving 16 bases between the germline ends. The CDR3 coding sequence is TGTGCCAGCAGCGCCCTAGGGGGGGAAGGTGAAAAACTGTTTTTT. The encoded protein is CASSALGGEGEKLFF.

V is TRBV6-5 and J is TRBJ2-7; 7 positions match TRBD2. The CDR3 is made up of 12 amino acids. Trimming took 7 bases from V and 6 from J; bases not matched to a gene: 6. Per the germline V gene, CDR1 is MNHEY and CDR2 is SVGAGI. The CDR3 DNA sequence: TGTGCCAGCACCGGGGAGGGTTCCGAGCAGTACTTC. Translating it yields CASTGEGSEQYF.

Of note for this clone: In the same sample, other DNA sequences code for this CDR3. The chain recombines TRBV6-6 with TRBJ2-5; the match to TRBD1 covers 9 bases. This CDR3 comprises 14 residues. Germline V gene data show CDR1 as MNHNY and CDR2 as SVGAGI (reference sequence). The V gene end was trimmed by 9 bases and the J gene end by 3 bases; junction bases not matched to a gene: 8. CDR3 DNA: TGTGCCAGTACCGACAGGGGGTTCGAAGAGACCCAGTACTTC. Its translation: CASTDRGFEETQYF.

The rearrangement joins TRBV11-3 to TRBJ1-1; D may be TRBD1 (5 bases). CDR3 length: 14 amino acids. Germline assignment: CDR1 SGHNT and CDR2 YENEEA. V gave up 7 bases and J gave up 4 bases, with 16 bases separating them. CDR3 DNA: TGTGCCAGCACCGTCTTAAGGGGCGGCACTGAAGCTTTCTTT. Translating it yields CASTVLRGGTEAFF.

The CDR3: CASSFSAGYGYTF. Written as DNA, the CDR3 is TGTGCCAGCAGCTTCTCCGCAGGCTATGGCTACACCTTC. V is TRBV11-2 and J is TRBJ1-2; D unresolved. Germline assignment: CDR1 SGHAT and CDR2 FQNNGV. The CDR3 runs 13 residues. V was shortened by 3 bases and J by 4 bases, with 9 bases between the two germline ends.

This rearrangement joins TRBV5-4 to TRBJ1-2; 8 positions agree with TRBD1. Germline loops: CDR1 SGHNT, CDR2 YYREEE (reference sequence). V shed 0 bases, J shed 7 bases, and the junction held 8 bases outside the gene matches. The CDR3 length is 15 residues. CDR3: CASSLDPQGVGGYTF. In DNA, the CDR3 is TGTGCCAGCAGCTTGGACCCACAGGGGGTTGGTGGCTACACCTTC.

The chain is built from TRBV5-1 and TRBJ2-1, with no clear D. CDR3 length: 13 residues. Germline V gene lookup returns CDR1 SGHRS and CDR2 YFSETQ. V gave up 1 base and J gave up 6 bases, with 8 bases separating them. The CDR3 is CASSLPSVNEQFF. The CDR3 DNA sequence: TGCGCCAGCAGCTTGCCATCGGTCAATGAGCAGTTCTTC.

This chain joins TRBV7-3 and TRBJ2-3; 7 bases fit TRBD1. The CDR3 is 14 amino acids. Germline lookup yields CDR1 SGHTA and CDR2 FQGTGA. After removal of 3 bases from V and 4 bases from J, the junction contained 4 bases not matched to a gene. The CDR3, as DNA: TGTGCCAGCAGCTTTGGGACAGCTGCAGATACGCAGTATTTT. Translated: CASSFGTAADTQYF.

This clone was picked up one time. The chain links TRBV25-1 to TRBJ1-2, with a possible D match to TRBD1 (6 bases). The germline gives CDR1 MGHDK, CDR2 SYGVNS. The CDR3 extends over 14 amino acids. V was shortened by 3 bases and J by 2 bases, with 10 bases between the two germline ends. CDR3 sequence (DNA): TGTGCCAGCAGTGAGGACAGCGCGAACTATGGCTACACCTTC. Protein sequence: CASSEDSANYGYTF.

The chain joins TRBV9 to TRBJ1-4; D not resolved. The CDR3 consists of 14 residues. V was shortened by 4 bases and J by 0 bases, with 7 bases between the two germline ends. The germline V gene encodes CDR1 SGDLS and CDR2 YYNGEE. The CDR3 DNA sequence: TGTGCCAGCAGCCTTAATCCAACTAATGAAAAACTGTTTTTT. This encodes CASSLNPTNEKLFF.

This clone has just a few counts. The gene calls are TRBV4-1 and TRBJ2-1; TRBD1 is a possible D gene (5 bases). CDR1 is MGHRA and CDR2 is YSYEKL in the germline V gene. The V and J ends lost 3 bases and 7 bases respectively, with 22 bases between them. The CDR3 has 17 amino acids. The CDR3 nucleotides are TGCGCCAGCAGCCACGTTATGGTAGGGGCCGAAGTGAATGAGCAGTTCTTC. Its translation is CASSHVMVGAEVNEQFF.

This clone came up once. The V gene is TRBV19, the J gene TRBJ1-2; TRBD1 is a possible D gene (5 bases). CDR3 length: 13 amino acids. V lost 6 bases and J 7 bases, leaving 15 bases between the germline ends. Germline V lookup: CDR1 LNHDA, CDR2 SQIVND (reference sequence). Here the CDR3 reads CASRGGIGSGYTF. The CDR3, as DNA: TGTGCCAGTAGGGGGGGGATAGGGAGTGGCTACACCTTC.

The chain recombines TRBV18 with TRBJ1-1, with TRBD1 as a possible D gene (5 bases). V was cut by 4 bases and J by 1 base, with 16 bases left in between. The length of the CDR3 is 16 residues. Looked up from germline, CDR1 is KGHSH and CDR2 is LQKENI. The CDR3, as DNA: TGTGCCAGCTCACTTCTGTCAGGGACTCCGAACACTGAAGCTTTCTTT. Its translation is CASSLLSGTPNTEAFF.

V is TRBV30 and J is TRBJ2-7; 15 nucleotides match TRBD2. Germline V CDR1 and CDR2: GTSNPN, SVGIG (reference sequence). The CDR3 has 12 residues. V was clipped by 8 bases and J by 4 bases; unmatched bases: 0. CDR3 sequence: CAGTSGGYEQYF. In nucleotides, the CDR3 is TGTGCCGGGACTAGCGGGGGGTACGAGCAGTACTTC.

The table lists this clone with a few counts. The chain uses TRBV30 and TRBJ2-3; unclear D gene. CDR3 size: 12 residues. V shed 2 bases and J shed 0 bases, with 3 bases lying between them. Germline-derived CDR1 and CDR2 are GTSNPN and SVGIG (reference sequence). CDR3 sequence: CAWSPSTDTQYF. As DNA, the CDR3 is TGTGCCTGGAGTCCTAGCACAGATACGCAGTATTTT.

This chain connects TRBV30 to TRBJ2-1, with 8 bases fitting TRBD2. The CDR3 has 17 residues. J was trimmed by 7 bases and V by 3 bases; bases with no gene match: 17. Germline values: CDR1 GTSNPN, CDR2 SVGIG (reference sequence). The CDR3 loop is CAWRTGTSGVVRNEQFF. The CDR3, as DNA: TGTGCCTGGAGAACCGGGACTAGTGGGGTGGTTCGGAATGAGCAGTTCTTC.

The CDR3 is CASSHRGYETNGYTF. DNA for the CDR3: TGTGCCAGCAGCCATCGCGGATATGAGACGAATGGCTACACCTTC. V is TRBV3-1 (or the pseudogene TRBV3-2) and J is TRBJ1-2; no reliable D call. From germline, CDR1 is LGHDT and CDR2 YNNKEL (reference sequence). The V end was cut by 3 bases, the J end by 6 bases, with 17 bases between. The CDR3 extends over 15 amino acids.